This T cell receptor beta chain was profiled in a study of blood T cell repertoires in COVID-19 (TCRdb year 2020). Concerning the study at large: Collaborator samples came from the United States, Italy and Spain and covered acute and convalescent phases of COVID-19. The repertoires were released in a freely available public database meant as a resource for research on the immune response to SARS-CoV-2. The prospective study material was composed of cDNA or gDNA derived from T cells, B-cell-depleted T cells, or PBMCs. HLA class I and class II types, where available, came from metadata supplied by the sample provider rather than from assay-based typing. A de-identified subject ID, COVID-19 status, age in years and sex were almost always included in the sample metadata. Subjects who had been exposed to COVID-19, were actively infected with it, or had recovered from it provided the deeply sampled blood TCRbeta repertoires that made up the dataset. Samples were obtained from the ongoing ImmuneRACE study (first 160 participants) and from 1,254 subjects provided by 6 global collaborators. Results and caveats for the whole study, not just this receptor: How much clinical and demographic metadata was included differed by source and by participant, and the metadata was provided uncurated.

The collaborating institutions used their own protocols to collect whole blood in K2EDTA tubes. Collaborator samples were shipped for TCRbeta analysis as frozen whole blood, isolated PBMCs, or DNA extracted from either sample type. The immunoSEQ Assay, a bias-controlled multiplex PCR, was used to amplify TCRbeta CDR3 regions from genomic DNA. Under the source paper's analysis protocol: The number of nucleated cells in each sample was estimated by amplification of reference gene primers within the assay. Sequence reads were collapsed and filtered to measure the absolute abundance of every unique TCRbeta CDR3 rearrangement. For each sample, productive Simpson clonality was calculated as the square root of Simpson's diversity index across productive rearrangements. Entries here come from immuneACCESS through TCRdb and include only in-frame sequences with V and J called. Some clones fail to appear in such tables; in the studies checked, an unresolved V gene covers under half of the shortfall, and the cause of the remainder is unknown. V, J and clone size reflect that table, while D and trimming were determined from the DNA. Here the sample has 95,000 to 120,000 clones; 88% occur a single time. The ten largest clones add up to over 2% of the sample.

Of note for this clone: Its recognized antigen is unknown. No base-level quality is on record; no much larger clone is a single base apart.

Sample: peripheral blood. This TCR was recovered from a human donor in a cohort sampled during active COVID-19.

The CDR3 amino acid sequence is: CASSDPSGNTEAFF. The DNA is as follows: TGTGCCAGCAGTGATCCCTCCGGGAACACTGAAGCTTTCTTT. The chain is encoded by TRBV2 joined to TRBJ1-1; no confident D gene assignment can be made. The junction shows trimming of 3 bases on V and 1 base on J, plus 9 bases between the germline ends. Including cysteine and phenylalanine, the CDR3 has 14 amino acids. Kept here is only the CDR3 DNA, which spans 42 bases and is read in frame from base 1. Via the germline V gene, CDR1 is SNHLY and CDR2 FYNNEI.